This TCR beta chain comes out of a study of cytomegalovirus exposure and HLA in healthy donors. Overall study context: Around 180 million T cells yielded 100 million or so unique TCR beta sequences, as an earlier analysis found. Findings of the study overall: In vitro checks showed that a few CMV-associated chains really do target CMV antigens. Within an earlier analysis, most TCR beta V segments proved productive either about 87% or about 30% of the time.

Researchers ran the PCR with 60 Vbeta and 13 Jbeta primers. Sequenced by immunoSEQ multiplex PCR; TCRdb stores in-frame clones only, minus some. The sample has 150,000 to 200,000 clones; around three quarters are singletons. The V gene lost 5 bases and the J gene lost 0 bases, with 11 bases spanning the gap. This CDR3 region has 15 residues. Germline CDR1 and CDR2: PRHDT and FYEKMQ (reference sequence). On this clone itself: Its antigen is as yet unknown.

The source material was PBMCs. The chain combines TRBV13 with TRBJ2-1; possible D gene TRBD2, 5 bases. The TCR originated in a boy aged 10-17 years in good health and CMV-seronegative. CDR3 in DNA: TGTGCCAGCAGCCCCGTGGGGAGCTCCTACAATGAGCAGTTCTTC. Amino acids: CASSPVGSSYNEQFF.